This T cell receptor beta chain appears in the sequencing data of a study of T cell changes during pregnancy in multiple sclerosis. Clones were sequenced by immunoSEQ multiplex PCR, and TCRdb holds only the in-frame ones, with some missing. This sample has about 98,000 clones, with under 95% found just once. The specimen comprised peripheral blood, sampled after pregnancy. The source of this sequence is a female donor in good health, enrolled as a control in a pregnancy study.

CDR3 in amino acids: CASSADRGYEQYF. For the CDR3, the DNA is TGTGCCAGCAGTGCCGACAGGGGTTACGAGCAGTACTTC. This chain links TRBV6-1 with TRBJ2-7; 8 positions agree with TRBD1. The V gene end was trimmed by 4 bases and the J gene end by 4 bases; junction bases not matched to a gene: 3. The CDR3 is made up of 13 amino acids. The germline CDR1 and CDR2 sequences are MNHNS and SASEGT.